The 2 T cell receptor beta chains presented below share a single source sample, sequenced in a study of vaccination effects on CD4 cells after COVID-19. No antigen has been identified for these receptors. Ahead of sequencing, the ViraFEST assay grew antigen-specific CD4+ T cells using viral peptide pools. Following 10 days of culture, CD4+ T cells were isolated. Two doses of BNT162b2 or mRNA-1273 vaccine were administered to participants. Sequencing used immunoSEQ multiplex PCR; TCRdb keeps in-frame clones, though not all of them. The table lists about 60,000 clones, approximately 78% of them singletons. The sequencing used CD4+ T cells from PBMCs cultured with HCoV-OC43 spike peptides, collected after COVID-19 vaccination. Subset in this sample: HCoV-OC43 spike overlapping peptide pool stimulation. These receptors all stem from a human donor who received a COVID-19 vaccine.

This CDR3 is CASSLNRGRGQPQHF. The CDR3 DNA follows: TGTGCCAGCAGCTTGAACAGGGGGCGAGGTCAGCCCCAGCATTTT. The V and J genes are TRBV5-6 and TRBJ1-5, with 9 bases identical to TRBD1. Unmatched junction bases numbered 5, after V lost 1 base and J lost 6 bases. The V gene's germline CDR1 is SGHDT and CDR2 YYEEEE. This CDR3 contains 15 residues.

The chain links TRBV18 to TRBJ2-7; the D is unclear. The V and J ends lost 4 bases and 3 bases respectively, with 13 bases between them. CDR1 and CDR2 from the germline V gene are KGHSH and LQKENI. There are 14 residues in the CDR3. This CDR3 is CASSLSSWGYEQYV. In DNA form, the CDR3 reads TGTGCCAGCTCACTCAGTTCCTGGGGCTACGAGCAGTACGTC.